The 28 T cell receptor beta chains given below trace back to one sample, sequenced in a study of T-cell reconstitution after alpha-beta-depleted transplantation in children. As it was prepared, the TCRbeta library received unique molecular identifiers. Each CDR3 protein is one row after TCRdb ran MiXCR on the PCR reads. The sample records 70,000 to 95,000 distinct CDR3 sequences, more than 9% being singletons. This specimen was PBMCs from the stem cell graft donor, taken from the stem cell graft. Receptors were obtained from a human donor who donated a stem cell graft to a child with inherited bone marrow failure.

This clonotype showed up many times. The chain uses TRBV20-1 and TRBJ2-3; D is perhaps TRBD1 (6 bases). CDR3 length: 13 amino acids. Germline CDR1 is DFQATT and CDR2 is SNEGSKA (reference sequence). Deletions cut 1 base from V and 1 base from J, with 6 bases between. Here the CDR3 DNA reads TGCAGTGCTAGAGGGACAGGCACAGATACGCAGTATTTT. This sequence encodes CSARGTGTDTQYF.

This clonotype was recorded once. The chain uses TRBV20-1 and TRBJ2-5, with D perhaps TRBD2 (6 bases). Trimming removed 5 bases at V and 5 bases at J, with 15 bases between. Germline lookup yields CDR1 DFQATT and CDR2 SNEGSKA (reference sequence). CDR3 length: 13 amino acids. CDR3 in amino acids: CSAGGVNRETQYF. The CDR3 coding sequence is TGCAGTGCTGGAGGGGTGAACCGGGAGACCCAGTACTTC.

This clonotype was observed many times. V and J are TRBV7-2 and TRBJ2-2; possibly TRBD2 for D (5 bases). V was trimmed by 5 bases and J by 1 base, leaving 14 bases between them. This CDR3 contains 16 residues. The germline CDR1 and CDR2 sequences are SGHTA and FQGNSA. CDR3 sequence reads: CASSPSRTLNTGELFF. The CDR3 nucleotides are TGTGCCAGCAGCCCCTCCCGGACTTTGAACACCGGGGAGCTGTTTTTT.

At least ten counts were recorded for this clonotype. V is TRBV27 and J is TRBJ2-5; D not resolved. V was cut by 6 bases and J by 7 bases, with 12 bases left in between. This CDR3 has 12 residues. The germline V gene has CDR1 MNHEY and CDR2 SMNVEV (reference sequence). The DNA for the CDR3 is TGTGCCAGCAGCCTGGTGGGCGGGACCCAGTACTTC. Its protein is CASSLVGGTQYF.

This clonotype was detected many times. The J gene is TRBJ2-7, the V gene TRBV7-2, with TRBD2 matching 9 bases. This CDR3 spans 18 amino acids. Trimming at V came to 5 bases and at J to 5 bases, leaving 19 bases not matched to a gene. CDR1 and CDR2 (germline): SGHTA, FQGNSA. For the CDR3, the DNA is TGTGCCAGCAGCCCCAGGGGCCAAGCACTAGCGGGTGAAAACGAGCAGTACTTC. Residues: CASSPRGQALAGENEQYF.

This clonotype has at least ten counts. The chain is built from TRBV4-1 and TRBJ2-7, with 9 bases that match TRBD2. The CDR3 has 14 amino acids. The V gene end was trimmed by 6 bases and the J gene end by 3 bases; junction bases not matched to a gene: 6. Germline-derived CDR1 and CDR2 are MGHRA and YSYEKL. The CDR3 nucleotides are TGCGCCAGCAGTCGACTAGCGGACAACTACGAGCAGTACTTC. Protein: CASSRLADNYEQYF.

The chain employs TRBV30 and TRBJ2-2; 8 bases line up with TRBD1. The J segment lost 2 bases and the V segment lost 8 bases, leaving 13 bases of the junction unmatched. CDR1 and CDR2 from the germline V gene are GTSNPN and SVGIG (reference sequence). This CDR3 has 16 residues. CDR3 DNA sequence: TGTGCCCTGACACCCCGGGACAGGCTTAACACCGGGGAGCTGTTTTTT. Translating it yields CALTPRDRLNTGELFF.

This clonotype was seen repeatedly, ten times or more. V is TRBV20-1 and J is TRBJ2-3; 11 nucleotides line up with TRBD2. The CDR3 consists of 16 residues. CDR1 and CDR2 (germline): DFQATT, SNEGSKA (reference sequence). Trimming took 3 bases from V and 2 from J; bases not matched to a gene: 7. Here the CDR3 reads CSASYRLAGHTDTQYF. The DNA of the CDR3 is TGCAGTGCTAGTTACCGACTAGCGGGACACACAGATACGCAGTATTTT.

This clonotype occurred many times. The V and J genes are TRBV5-1 and TRBJ2-4; a weak D match, TRBD1 (5 bases). V was pared by 2 bases and J by 6 bases, with 15 bases between. The CDR3 runs 15 residues. Looked up from germline, CDR1 is SGHRS and CDR2 is YFSETQ. The CDR3 nucleotides read TGCGCCAGCAGCTTAGGGCAGGGCTTCGGAAACATTCAGTACTTC. This sequence encodes CASSLGQGFGNIQYF.

Many counts were recorded for this clonotype. The genes are TRBV7-2 and TRBJ2-7, with no clear D. The V end lost 3 bases, the J end lost 0 bases, and 9 bases lay between the germline ends. The germline CDR1 and CDR2 sequences are SGHTA and FQGNSA. The CDR3 has 14 amino acids. Written as DNA, the CDR3 is TGTGCCAGCAGCTTGCGGCAGGCCTCCTACGAGCAGTACTTC. Amino acids: CASSLRQASYEQYF.

The chain has TRBV5-6 and TRBJ2-5; TRBD1 matches at 7 bases. V gave up 3 bases and J gave up 3 bases; unmatched junction bases: 8. CDR3 size: 15 residues. Germline lookup yields CDR1 SGHDT and CDR2 YYEEEE. DNA of the CDR3: TGTGCCAGCAGCTCCCCGGGACAGCCTAAAGAGACCCAGTACTTC. Its translation: CASSSPGQPKETQYF.

This clonotype has ten or more counts. A junction boundary mismatches the germline segment, possibly from a read error. This chain links TRBV5-1 with TRBJ1-4; D call uncertain. Germline CDR1 and CDR2: SGHRS and YFSETQ. This CDR3 comprises 14 residues. The CDR3 DNA reads TGCGCCAGCAGCTTGGGCCAGGCTAACGAAAAACTGTTTTTT. Protein sequence: CASSLGQANEKLFF. Full variable domain (rest looked up from reference TRBV5-1 and TRBJ1-4): KAGVTQTPRYLIKTRGQQVTLSCSPISGHRSVSWYQQTPGQGLQFLFEYFSETQRNKGNFPGRFSGRQFSNSRSEMNVSTLELGDSALYLCASSLGQANEKLFFGSGTQLSVL.

Many counts were recorded for this clonotype. The chain carries TRBV28 and TRBJ2-3; D not certain. The CDR3 has 12 amino acids. Germline V CDR1 and CDR2: MDHEN, SYDVKM. V lost 11 bases, J lost 1 base, and 10 bases lay in between. CDR3 nucleotide sequence: TGTGCCTCGGCTGAGGGCACAGATACGCAGTATTTT. It is translated as CASAEGTDTQYF.

The CDR3 DNA follows: TGCAGTGCTAGACTGGACTGGAACCCCTACAATGAGCAGTTCTTC. As protein: CSARLDWNPYNEQFF. V usage is TRBV20-1 and J usage is TRBJ2-1; tentatively, D is TRBD2 (5 bases). Looked up from germline, CDR1 is DFQATT and CDR2 is SNEGSKA (reference sequence). This CDR3 is built from 15 residues. V was trimmed by 2 bases and J by 2 bases, leaving 13 bases between them.

This clonotype came up many times. J is TRBJ2-3 and V is TRBV2; D gene uncertain. Germline CDR1 reads SNHLY; CDR2 reads FYNNEI. Trimming cost V 10 bases and J 0 bases, with 14 bases left between them. This CDR3 contains 14 residues. In DNA, the CDR3 is TGTGCCACCCCCCCCGGCGGCAGCACAGATACGCAGTATTTT. It codes for CATPPGGSTDTQYF.

This clonotype was seen ten or more times. The chain recombines TRBV18 with TRBJ1-1; no clear D gene. The CDR3 covers 12 residues. The V and J ends lost 6 bases and 3 bases respectively, with 8 bases between them. Per the germline V gene, CDR1 is KGHSH and CDR2 is LQKENI. CDR3 in DNA: TGTGCCAGCTCTACAGAGTACACTGAAGCTTTCTTT. Its protein is CASSTEYTEAFF.

This clonotype appeared many times. The rearrangement links TRBV20-1 to TRBJ2-5; TRBD2 aligns across 13 bases. The CDR3 loop spans 15 amino acids. CDR1 and CDR2 from the germline V gene are DFQATT and SNEGSKA (reference sequence). The V and J ends lost 4 bases and 6 bases, in that order; junction bases with no gene match: 8. The CDR3 region has the DNA TGCAGTGCTACCCGGACTAGCGGGAGTTGGAAGACCCAGTACTTC. This sequence encodes CSATRTSGSWKTQYF.

This clonotype appeared many times. The J gene is TRBJ1-1, the V gene TRBV4-3, with a possible D match to TRBD1 (6 bases). The CDR3 length is 14 residues. V was pared by 4 bases and J by 4 bases, with 13 bases between. Germline-derived CDR1 and CDR2 are LGHNA and YSLEER. The CDR3 loop is CASSRQESGTEAFF. The CDR3 coding sequence is TGCGCCAGCAGCCGACAGGAGTCGGGCACTGAAGCTTTCTTT.

This clonotype showed up just a few times. This chain uses TRBV2 with TRBJ2-1; D is undetermined. The CDR3 is 11 residues long. The germline V and J ends were trimmed by 3 bases and 9 bases, with 6 bases remaining between them. CDR1 is SNHLY and CDR2 is FYNNEI in the germline V gene. CDR3 sequence reads: CASSEMSEQFF. The CDR3 DNA sequence: TGTGCCAGCAGTGAGATGAGTGAGCAGTTCTTC.

This clonotype has more than one count but fewer than ten. The DNA for the CDR3 is TGCAGCGCCCTAGAAAACTCCTACGAGCAGTACTTC. It specifies CSALENSYEQYF. The chain joins TRBV29-1 to TRBJ2-7; D unclear. This CDR3 has 12 amino acids. Germline values: CDR1 SQVTM, CDR2 ANQGSEA. V lost 7 bases to trimming and J lost 0 bases, with 10 bases between them.

This clonotype was counted many times. V gene TRBV7-8 combines with J gene TRBJ2-1; tentative D call: TRBD1 (5 bases). The CDR3 covers 15 residues. Germline loops: CDR1 SGHVS, CDR2 FQNEAQ. V was cut by 2 bases and J by 6 bases, with 14 bases left in between. CDR3: CASSLRFDSSNEQFF. CDR3 in DNA: TGTGCCAGCAGCTTAAGGTTCGACAGCTCCAATGAGCAGTTCTTC.

This clonotype has a count of ten or more. The CDR3, as DNA: TGTGCCAGCAGCCCTATGACAGAGAACTATGGCTACACCTTC. It specifies CASSPMTENYGYTF. The rearrangement uses TRBV7-2 and TRBJ1-2, with D perhaps TRBD1 (5 bases). This CDR3 has 14 residues. Trimming took 5 bases from V and 2 from J, leaving 12 bases between them. CDR1 and CDR2 from the germline V gene are SGHTA and FQGNSA.

The table lists this clonotype with many counts. The chain carries TRBV5-1 and TRBJ2-5; D gene unclear. Germline-derived CDR1 and CDR2 are SGHRS and YFSETQ. Trimming shortened V by 3 bases and J by 5 bases, and 14 bases separated the two germline ends. The CDR3 consists of 14 residues. This CDR3 reads CASSSEGTLETQYF. CDR3 DNA: TGCGCCAGCAGCTCAGAAGGAACGTTGGAGACCCAGTACTTC.

This clonotype came up many times. V and J are TRBV20-1 and TRBJ2-7; D unclear. The V and J ends lost 5 bases and 6 bases respectively, with 20 bases between them. The germline gives CDR1 DFQATT, CDR2 SNEGSKA (reference sequence). This CDR3 spans 14 amino acids. DNA for the CDR3: TGCAGTGCTCCGCCCCCCTGGAATCCCCGCGAGCAGTACTTC. It specifies CSAPPPWNPREQYF.

This clonotype was seen many times. At one boundary the junction diverges from the germline segment, which might be a read error. The V gene is TRBV7-7, the J gene TRBJ2-2; D remains ambiguous. The V gene's germline CDR1 is SSHAT and CDR2 FNYEAQ (reference sequence). The CDR3 is made up of 15 amino acids. The CDR3 sequence is CASSLIPVNTGELFF. DNA for the CDR3: TGTGCTAGCAGCTTAATACCAGTGAACACCGGGGAGCTGTTTTTT.

The CDR3 nucleotides read TGTGCCAGCAGTAGTTATCGGCGGAACACTGAAGCTTTCTTT. Protein sequence: CASSSYRRNTEAFF. The chain has TRBV28 and TRBJ1-1, with no clear D. The germline CDR1 and CDR2 sequences are MDHEN and SYDVKM. Trimming left V 5 bases short and J 1 base short, with 11 bases between. The CDR3 contains 14 residues.

This clonotype was recorded many times. J is TRBJ2-7 and V is TRBV13; D might be TRBD1 (5 bases). Germline V gene lookup returns CDR1 PRHDT and CDR2 FYEKMQ (reference sequence). Trimming shortened V by 1 base and J by 1 base, and 8 bases separated the two germline ends. This CDR3 contains 14 residues. CDR3 amino acids: CASSLESGSYEQYF. The CDR3 region has the DNA TGTGCCAGCAGCTTAGAGTCAGGGTCCTACGAGCAGTACTTC.

This clonotype was seen ten or more times. The V and J genes are TRBV28 and TRBJ1-4, with a possible D match to TRBD1 (5 bases). Deletions cut 5 bases from V and 9 bases from J, with 19 bases between. The CDR3 extends over 15 amino acids. Germline V gives CDR1 MDHEN, CDR2 SYDVKM. Here the CDR3 reads CASSVGRDPEQKLFF. CDR3 coding DNA: TGTGCCAGCAGTGTGGGCCGGGACCCCGAGCAAAAACTGTTTTTT.